These T cell receptor beta chains were read from a single sample in a study of T-cell reconstitution after alpha-beta-depleted transplantation in children. In TCRdb, the PCR reads were re-called with MiXCR into one record per CDR3 protein. The sample yields about 110,000 distinct CDR3 sequences, around 6.4% seen once. The material was PBMCs, mostly from graft donor cells, obtained 360 days after TCRalphabeta/CD19-depleted stem cell transplant. Every receptor here comes from a male patient aged 2 to 10 who had a stem cell transplant for acute lymphoblastic leukemia, so the T cells may come from the graft donor. CDR3s include the opening cysteine and the closing phenylalanine or tryptophan.

v_call cdr3_aa
TRBV29-1 CSVTGSTGELFF
TRBV6-2/TRBV6-3 CASSWTSAEAFF
TRBV29-1 CSVDEGMLYGYTF
TRBV4-3 CASSPTGDYGYTF
TRBV20-1 CSAADTSYEQYF
TRBV20-1 CSASPTGSYGYTF
TRBV29-1 CSARTRSVDEQYF
TRBV4-2 CASSHLAGAAKNIQYF
TRBV29-1 CSVEERGGGNTIYF
TRBV6-5 CASSPKTSGGGNNEQFF
TRBV4-3 CASSHAGHTEAFF
TRBV9 CASSLSRSSGNTIYF
TRBV2 CASSEGPSGEKLFF
TRBV6-6 CASSYWTDTQYF
TRBV5-8 CASSPGGGGENIQYF
TRBV9 CASSLGLADYEQYF
TRBV25-1 CASSRYSGRAGYEQYF
TRBV14 CASRVDSGGPNTGELFF
TRBV20-1 CSARPRGGNEQFF
TRBV24-1 CATSDLLGYGDEQFF
TRBV2 CASSYRGHHGANVLTF
TRBV10-3 CATAGGGRTDTQYF
TRBV24-1 CATSEPMRDSPLHF
TRBV27 CASSSLGTGGVEQYF
TRBV20-1 CSARGPVAYEQYF
TRBV9 CASSVAWYPSTDTQYF
TRBV20-1 CSARGTTDREMAFF
TRBV2 CASGLQGNLNAKLFF
TRBV4-3 CASSLRLAGGHGIQYF
TRBV20-1 CSASLAGGNEQFF
TRBV5-1 CASSLTPDRPSYNEQFF
TRBV7-9 CASRPRAGGTYNEQFF
TRBV7-2 CASSLVGGAGDTQYF
TRBV6-2/TRBV6-3 CASSYGIGSYNEQFF
TRBV25-1 CASSEPSYGYTF
TRBV28 CASSSEDPGGLNEQFF
TRBV4-3 CASSQGTSGMGRETQYF
TRBV14 CASSPDRGIVFF
TRBV7-9 CASSGGLILAKNIQYF
TRBV3-1 CASSQERTANTGELFF
TRBV20-1 CSARGPTSFYEQFF
TRBV9 CASSVRREVTYNEQFF
TRBV28 CASSWYGTPPYEQYF
TRBV7-2 CASSLDQAGGNEQFF
TRBV10-2 CASRIRESLYEQYF
TRBV27 CASSLFDTYNEQFF
TRBV20-1 CSAPAGLTDTQYF
TRBV29-1 CSVEHWAETTNYGYTF
TRBV4-3 CASSPAHPFYEQYF
TRBV27 CASSLSTPTNYGYTF
TRBV7-9 CASSYPSTDNYGYTF
TRBV28 CAASRFPEPQHF